This T cell receptor beta chain came from a study of Ad26.COV2.S vaccination and SARS-CoV-2 variants. About the research overall: The Ad26.COV2.S arm of the COV1001 trial was where the donor was placed.

Profiled with immunoSEQ multiplex PCR; TCRdb holds only in-frame clones, not every one. The top ten hold 12% of the sample, which has 410,000 or so clones, around 90% seen once. The V gene's germline CDR1 is KGHDR and CDR2 SFDVKD. The ends were cut back, 3 bases at V and 9 bases at J, with 5 bases in the middle. This CDR3 has 11 residues. Described treatment: about 20 received Ad26.COV2.S at low or high dose, single or two shots; about five received placebo; per-sample allocation not given. Vaccine and placebo recipients were sampled on day 63 after the first injection. Ad26.COV2.S expressed prefusion-stabilized spike from the original Wuhan strain. This clone was picked up one time.

This specimen was peripheral blood, taken in a trial of Ad26.COV2.S vaccine versus placebo. This receptor was identified in a person aged 18 to 65 who received the Ad26.COV2.S COVID-19 vaccine or a placebo. The V and J genes are TRBV24-1 and TRBJ2-1; no clear D. The CDR3 nucleotides read TGTGCCACCAGTGATAGCTCTGAGCAGTTCTTC. Encoded protein: CATSDSSEQFF.